This TCR beta chain comes out of a study of T-cell memory formation after mild COVID-19. In TCRdb, the 5' RACE reads were re-called with MiXCR into one record per CDR3 protein. The sample lists about 190,000 distinct CDR3 sequences; 15% to 20% were seen once. Trimming took off 3 bases at V and 2 bases at J, with 9 bases between the two ends. The germline V gene has CDR1 SGHNT and CDR2 YYREEE (reference sequence). The CDR3 runs to 13 residues. The clonotype comes from an adult woman who had mild COVID-19 (a few samples of this study predate the infection). Cell type and time point are not known. The rearrangement links TRBV5-4 to TRBJ2-7; D possibly corresponds to TRBD1 (5 bases). What was sequenced was PBMCs or a T cell subset sorted from them (not recorded which). This chain's CDR3 is CASSSGITYEQYF. CDR3 in DNA: TGTGCCAGCAGCTCAGGGATCACCTACGAGCAGTACTTC.